The TCR beta chain described here comes from a study of T cells after yellow fever vaccination. This CDR3 spans 15 amino acids. The junction had 6 bases not matched to a gene; V was cut back by 3 bases and J by 7 bases. Germline V lookup: CDR1 MNHEY, CDR2 SVGEGT. Findings of the study overall: When the response was secondary, it was weaker but reached its peak faster, day 5 versus 15. The booster saw the reappearance of most primary-vaccination clones (96% CD4, about 90% CD8).

TCR cDNA, made by 5'RACE template switching, carried an added universal primer site and UMIs. Each CDR3 protein gets one entry after TCRdb re-called the 5' RACE reads with MiXCR. This table has some 550,000 distinct CDR3 sequences, over 15% appearing once. This clonotype showed up just a few times. Its antigen remains unidentified. The chain recombines TRBV6-2 or TRBV6-3 with TRBJ2-2; 9 bases are a match to TRBD2. The clonotype comes from a man under 40 who received the YFV17D yellow fever vaccine. This specimen was PBMCs, taken 15 days after the yellow fever booster vaccination. The CDR3 sequence is CASSYSGSVGGELFF. CDR3 nucleotide sequence: TGTGCCAGCAGTTATAGCGGGAGCGTCGGCGGGGAGCTGTTTTTT.